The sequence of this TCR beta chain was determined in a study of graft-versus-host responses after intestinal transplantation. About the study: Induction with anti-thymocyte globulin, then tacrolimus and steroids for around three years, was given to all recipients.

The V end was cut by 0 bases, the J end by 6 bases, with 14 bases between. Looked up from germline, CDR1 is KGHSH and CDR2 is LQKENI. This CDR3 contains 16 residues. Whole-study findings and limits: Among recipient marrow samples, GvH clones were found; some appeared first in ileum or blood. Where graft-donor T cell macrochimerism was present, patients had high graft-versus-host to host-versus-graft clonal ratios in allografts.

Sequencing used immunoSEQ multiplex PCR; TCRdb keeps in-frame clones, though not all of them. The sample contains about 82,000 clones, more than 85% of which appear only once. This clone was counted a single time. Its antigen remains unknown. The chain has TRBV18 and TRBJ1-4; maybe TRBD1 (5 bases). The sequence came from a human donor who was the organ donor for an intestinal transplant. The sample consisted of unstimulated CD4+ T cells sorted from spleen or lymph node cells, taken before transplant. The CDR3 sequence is CASSPPNGHGDEKLFF. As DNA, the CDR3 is TGTGCCAGCTCACCACCGAATGGACACGGAGATGAAAAACTGTTTTTT.